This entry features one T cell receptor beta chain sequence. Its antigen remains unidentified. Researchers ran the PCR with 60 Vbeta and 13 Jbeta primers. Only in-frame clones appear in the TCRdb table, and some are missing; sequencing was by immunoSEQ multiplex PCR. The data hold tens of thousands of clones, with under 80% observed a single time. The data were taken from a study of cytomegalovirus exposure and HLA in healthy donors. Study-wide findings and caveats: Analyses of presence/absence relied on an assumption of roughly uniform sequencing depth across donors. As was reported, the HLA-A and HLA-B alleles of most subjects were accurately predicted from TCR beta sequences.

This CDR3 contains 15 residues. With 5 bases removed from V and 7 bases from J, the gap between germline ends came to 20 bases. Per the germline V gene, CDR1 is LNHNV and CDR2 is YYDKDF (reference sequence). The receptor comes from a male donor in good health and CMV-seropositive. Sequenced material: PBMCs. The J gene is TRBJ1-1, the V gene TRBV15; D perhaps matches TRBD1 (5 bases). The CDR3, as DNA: TGTGCCACCAGCGAAGAAATTAACAGGCTCCATGAAGCTTTCTTT. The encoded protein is CATSEEINRLHEAFF.